This T cell receptor (beta chain) stems from a study of blood T cells in healthy people across ages. As for the study in general: Per two T cells, about one barcoded beta molecule was captured through template switching. Notes on the study in general: In these data, TCR beta diversity tracked strongly with naive T cell percentage. Diversity estimates drawn from one million T cells were deemed underestimates.

All donors came from Russia, were Caucasian and healthy, and spanned ages about 6 to 90. The table lists this clonotype with a few counts. Its matching antigen is unknown. With a J-beta primer mix and a sample-barcoded 5' primer, a second PCR ran about 7 to 12 cycles. A single record per CDR3 protein comes from TCRdb applying MiXCR to the 5' RACE reads. The profile shows just under 750,000 distinct CDR3 sequences, 20% to 25% of them singletons. With 6 bases clipped from V and 0 bases from J, the junction kept 8 bases outside the gene matches. CDR1 and CDR2 (germline): LNHNV, YYDKDF (reference sequence). CDR3 length: 17 residues.

Sequencing was performed on blood. The V gene is TRBV15, the J gene TRBJ2-3; 11 bases are shared with TRBD2. The TCR sequence derives from an older man in good health. CDR3 residues: CATRLLGTSGSTDTQYF. CDR3 coding DNA: TGTGCCACCAGACTATTAGGGACTAGCGGAAGCACAGATACGCAGTATTTT.